This entry describes one T cell receptor (beta chain). Its antigen is as yet unknown. Investigators amplified TCR beta CDR3 regions from RNA transcripts. First-round RT-PCR with HTBI primers preceded a second-round multiplex PCR. From the multiplex PCR reads, TCRdb called clonotypes with MiXCR, one entry per CDR3 protein. The sample lists about 740,000 distinct CDR3 sequences, 35% to 50% occurring once. Presentation of ophthalmopathy in the donors involved moderate-to-severe activity, CAS ≥3, NOSPECS ≥4 and a duration under 3 months. The authors diagnosed from clinical symptoms, serum thyroxine, TRAb, thyroid ultrasound and orbital computed tomography. As the starting material, approximately 10 ml of fresh peripheral blood yielded the PBMCs. The germline gives CDR1 SGHAT, CDR2 FQDESV (reference sequence). The V gene end was trimmed by 5 bases and the J gene end by 6 bases; junction bases not matched to a gene: 10. This CDR3 contains 16 residues.

The data are from a study of Graves' ophthalmopathy and Graves' hyperthyroidism. Regarding the study as a whole: Discriminating ophthalmopathy from stable hyperthyroidism, a 13-signature model attained a sensitivity of under 90% and a specificity of almost 83%.

The J gene is TRBJ2-7, the V gene TRBV11-1; TRBD2 agrees at 13 bases. The sequenced material came from peripheral blood. This clonotype originated in an adult man with Graves' ophthalmopathy. CDR3 sequence reads: CASSPTKGLAGPEQYF. The CDR3 nucleotides are TGTGCCAGCAGCCCAACAAAGGGACTAGCGGGGCCCGAGCAGTACTTC. Using reference TRBV11-1 and TRBJ2-7 for the parts outside the CDR3, the full variable domain is EAEVAQSPRYKITEKSQAVAFWCDPISGHATLYWYRQILGQGPELLVQFQDESVVDDSQLPKDRFSAERLKGVDSTLKIQPAELGDSAMYLCASSPTKGLAGPEQYFGPGTRLTVT.